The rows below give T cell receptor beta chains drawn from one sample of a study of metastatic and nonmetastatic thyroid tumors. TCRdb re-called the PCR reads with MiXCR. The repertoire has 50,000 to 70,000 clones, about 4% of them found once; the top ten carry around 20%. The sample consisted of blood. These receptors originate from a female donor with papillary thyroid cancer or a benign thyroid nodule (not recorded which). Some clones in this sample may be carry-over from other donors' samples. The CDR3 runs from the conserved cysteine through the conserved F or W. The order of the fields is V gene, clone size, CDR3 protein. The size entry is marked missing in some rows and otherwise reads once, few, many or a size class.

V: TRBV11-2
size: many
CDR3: CASSYGTATDTQYF

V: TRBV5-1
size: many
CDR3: CASSTRTGRGETQYF

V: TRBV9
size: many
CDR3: CASSVDSDYEQYF

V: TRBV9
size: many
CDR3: CASSVDGERGYTF

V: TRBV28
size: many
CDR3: CASSSRQGYNEQFF

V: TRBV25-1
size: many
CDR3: CASSDRRTGSLYNEQFF

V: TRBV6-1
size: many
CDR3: CASSLTSGVFNEQFF

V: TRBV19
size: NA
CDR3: CASSWTGGYEKYF

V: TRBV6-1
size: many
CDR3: CASSQGNNEQFF

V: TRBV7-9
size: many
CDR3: CANGQGSLHGYTF

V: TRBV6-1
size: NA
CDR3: CANSPGKGSGANVLTF

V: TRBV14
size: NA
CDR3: CASSQRSSGSPHNEQFF

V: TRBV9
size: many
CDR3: CASSVRDRDPTEAFF

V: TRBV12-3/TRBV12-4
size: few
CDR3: CACCYTVRGYTF

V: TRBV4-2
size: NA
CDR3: CASSQELQGNTEAFF

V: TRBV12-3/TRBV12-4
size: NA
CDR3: CASSWGPGGSYEKYF

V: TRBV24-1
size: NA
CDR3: CATSAGRDIMNTEAFF

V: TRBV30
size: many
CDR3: CAWSRKGRGTYEQYF

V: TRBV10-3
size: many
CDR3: CAIRRDSNSNYGYTF

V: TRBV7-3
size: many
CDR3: CASSPQGSGGYTF

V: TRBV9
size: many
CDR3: CASSARTGGYETQYF

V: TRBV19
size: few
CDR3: CASSGSGNSRGHEQYF

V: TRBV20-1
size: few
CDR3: CSALTGGGQPHHF

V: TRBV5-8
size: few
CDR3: CASREGYNEQFF

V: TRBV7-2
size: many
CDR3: CASSLAARMNTEAFF

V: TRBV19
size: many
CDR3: CASDRPPGQPQHF

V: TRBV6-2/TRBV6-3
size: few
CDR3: CASNEWGQGEDTQYF

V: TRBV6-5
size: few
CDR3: CASSYSGQGARSNQPQHF

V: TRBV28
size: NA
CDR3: CASRTSGALSNGELFF

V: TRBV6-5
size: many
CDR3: CASSYSGGRGNTGELFF

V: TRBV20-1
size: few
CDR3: CSALHKANEQFF

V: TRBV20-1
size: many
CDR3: CSGARIETYEQYF